The present TCR beta chain was sequenced within a study of blood T cell repertoires in COVID-19. Turning to the study itself: The origin of the acute and convalescent COVID-19 samples was the United States, Italy and Spain.

Germline lookup yields CDR1 MNHNY and CDR2 SVGAGI (reference sequence). The CDR3 is 14 residues long. V was cut by 2 bases and J by 7 bases, with 12 bases left in between. Original processing notes: Nucleated cell number was recorded as an estimate derived from reference gene primer amplification. Generated by immunoSEQ multiplex PCR, the TCRdb table keeps only in-frame clones and is missing some. Clone size and V and J calls were adopted from that table, with D and trimming inferred from the DNA. Among over 250,000 clones listed, 88% were seen once. Sequenced material: peripheral blood. The origin of this receptor is a woman between 35 and 50 years old who had recovered from COVID-19. V gene TRBV6-6 combines with J gene TRBJ1-5, with TRBD1 as a possible D gene (5 bases). This CDR3 reads CASSYPTSGQPQHF. As DNA, the CDR3 is TGTGCCAGCAGTTACCCAACATCAGGGCAGCCCCAGCATTTT.